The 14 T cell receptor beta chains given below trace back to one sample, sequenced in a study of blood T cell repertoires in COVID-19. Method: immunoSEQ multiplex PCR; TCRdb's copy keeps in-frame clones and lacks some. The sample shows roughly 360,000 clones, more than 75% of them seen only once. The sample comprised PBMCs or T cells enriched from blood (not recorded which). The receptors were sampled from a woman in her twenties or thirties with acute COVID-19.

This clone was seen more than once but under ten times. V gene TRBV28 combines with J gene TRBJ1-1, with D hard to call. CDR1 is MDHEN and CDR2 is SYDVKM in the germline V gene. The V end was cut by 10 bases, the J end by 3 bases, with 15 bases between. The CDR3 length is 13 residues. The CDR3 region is CATLPGLDTEAFF. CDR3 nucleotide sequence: TGTGCCACCTTGCCGGGGTTGGACACTGAAGCTTTCTTT.

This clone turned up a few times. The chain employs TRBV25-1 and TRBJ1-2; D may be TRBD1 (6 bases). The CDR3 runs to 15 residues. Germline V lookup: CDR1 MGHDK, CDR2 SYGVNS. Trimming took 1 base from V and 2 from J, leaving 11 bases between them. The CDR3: CASSESGALNYGYTF. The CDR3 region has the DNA TGTGCCAGCAGTGAATCAGGGGCCCTAAACTATGGCTACACCTTC.

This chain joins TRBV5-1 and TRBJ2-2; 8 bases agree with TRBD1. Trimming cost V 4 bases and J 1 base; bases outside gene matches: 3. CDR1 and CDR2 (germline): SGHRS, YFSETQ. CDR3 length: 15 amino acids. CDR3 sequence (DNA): TGCGCCAGCAGCACTGGGACAGGGAACACCGGGGAGCTGTTTTTT. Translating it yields CASSTGTGNTGELFF.

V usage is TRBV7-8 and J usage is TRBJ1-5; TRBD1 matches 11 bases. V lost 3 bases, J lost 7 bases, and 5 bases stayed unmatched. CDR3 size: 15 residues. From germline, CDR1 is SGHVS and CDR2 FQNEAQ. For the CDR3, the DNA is TGTGCCAGCAGCTTCCTCGGACAGGGGGCCCAGCCCCAGCATTTT. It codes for CASSFLGQGAQPQHF.

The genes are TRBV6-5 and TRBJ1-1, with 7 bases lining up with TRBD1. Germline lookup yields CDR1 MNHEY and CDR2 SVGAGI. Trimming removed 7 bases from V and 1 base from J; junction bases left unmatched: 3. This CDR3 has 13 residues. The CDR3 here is CASTTGTNTEAFF. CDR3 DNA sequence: TGTGCCAGCACGACAGGGACGAACACTGAAGCTTTCTTT.

The DNA of the CDR3 is TGTGCCAGCAGCATTCCCCGCGGGGAGAACACTGAAGCTTTCTTT. It is translated as CASSIPRGENTEAFF. V usage is TRBV21-1 and J usage is TRBJ1-1. TRBV21-1 is described as a pseudogene. This CDR3 comprises 15 residues.

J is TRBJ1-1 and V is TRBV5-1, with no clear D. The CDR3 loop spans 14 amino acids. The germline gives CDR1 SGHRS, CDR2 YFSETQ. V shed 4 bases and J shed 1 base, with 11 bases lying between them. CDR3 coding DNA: TGCGCCAGCAGCCCACGAACAGAGAACACTGAAGCTTTCTTT. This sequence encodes CASSPRTENTEAFF.

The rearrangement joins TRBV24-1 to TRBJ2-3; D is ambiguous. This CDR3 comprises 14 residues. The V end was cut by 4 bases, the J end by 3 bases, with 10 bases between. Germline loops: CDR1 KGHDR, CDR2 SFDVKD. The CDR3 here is CATSEPTRTDTQYF. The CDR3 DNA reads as TGTGCCACCAGTGAACCGACTCGAACAGATACGCAGTATTTT.

CDR3 nucleotides: TGTGCCAGCAGCTTAGCCCAGGGGGCTTCTAACTATGGCTACACCTTC. Translating it yields CASSLAQGASNYGYTF. V usage is TRBV7-9 and J usage is TRBJ1-2; TRBD1 matches at 8 bases. Germline V gene sequence: CDR1 SEHNR, CDR2 FQNEAQ (reference sequence). CDR3 length: 16 amino acids. J was trimmed by 0 bases and V by 0 bases; bases with no gene match: 3.

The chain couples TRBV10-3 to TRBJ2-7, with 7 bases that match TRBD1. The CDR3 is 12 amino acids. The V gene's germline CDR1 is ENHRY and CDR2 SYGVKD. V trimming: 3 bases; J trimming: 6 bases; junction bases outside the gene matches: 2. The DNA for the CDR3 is TGTGCCATCAGTGAACAGGGGACCGAGCAGTACTTC. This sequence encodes CAISEQGTEQYF.

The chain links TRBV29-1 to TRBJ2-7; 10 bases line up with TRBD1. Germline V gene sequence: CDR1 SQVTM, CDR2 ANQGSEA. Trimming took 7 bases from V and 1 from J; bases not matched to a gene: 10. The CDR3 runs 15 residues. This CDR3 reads CSAIPRDRGSYEQYF. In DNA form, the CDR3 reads TGCAGCGCAATTCCCCGGGACAGGGGTTCCTACGAGCAGTACTTC.

Here the CDR3 reads CASRIREAYEQYF. In DNA, the CDR3 is TGCGCCAGCAGAATCAGGGAGGCCTACGAGCAGTACTTC. The chain employs TRBV5-1 and TRBJ2-7, with a tentative D call TRBD2 (6 bases). The CDR3 length is 13 residues. The germline V gene encodes CDR1 SGHRS and CDR2 YFSETQ. The V end was cut by 5 bases, the J end by 2 bases, with 11 bases between.

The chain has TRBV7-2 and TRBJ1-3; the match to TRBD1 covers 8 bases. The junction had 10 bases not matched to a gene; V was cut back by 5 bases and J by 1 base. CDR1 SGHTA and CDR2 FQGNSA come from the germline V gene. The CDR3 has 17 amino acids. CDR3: CASSLHTGGASGNTIYF. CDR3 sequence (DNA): TGTGCCAGCAGCCTTCACACAGGGGGGGCTTCTGGAAACACCATATATTTT.

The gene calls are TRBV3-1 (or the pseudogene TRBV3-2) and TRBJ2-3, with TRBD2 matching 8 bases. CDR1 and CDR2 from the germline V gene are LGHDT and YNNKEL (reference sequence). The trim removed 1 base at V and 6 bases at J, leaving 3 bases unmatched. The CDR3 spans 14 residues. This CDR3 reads CASSQAGGGDTQYF. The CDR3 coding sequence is TGTGCCAGCAGCCAAGCGGGGGGGGGTGATACGCAGTATTTT.